This passage covers 5 T cell receptor beta chains from one sample sequenced in a study of T cells expressing NK-cell markers. TCRdb reprocessed the 5' RACE reads and stores each CDR3 protein as one record, lacking DNA. The sample totals 550,000 or so distinct CDR3 sequences; its top ten clones hold approximately 3.6%. Specimen: blood T cells: a sorted CD56 or NKG2C T cell subset, CD4+ or CD8+ T cells, or bulk PBMC T cells (not recorded which). These receptors originate from a man between 18 and 35 years old in good health.

The chain employs TRBV10-3 and TRBJ2-5; TCRdb selects TRBD2, and the lack of DNA leaves this call unchecked. Germline V lookup: CDR1 ENHRY, CDR2 SYGVKD. CDR3 length: 16 amino acids. The CDR3 loop is CAISESLSGREETQYF.

J is TRBJ2-3 and V is TRBV7-9; TCRdb's D gene call, TRBD1, goes unchecked for lack of DNA. CDR1 and CDR2 from the germline V gene are SEHNR and FQNEAQ (reference sequence). The CDR3 extends over 15 amino acids. CDR3 sequence reads: CASRAGTGEVDTQYF. The full variable domain, rest sourced from reference TRBV7-9 and TRBJ2-3, is DTGVSQNPRHKITKRGQNVTFRCDPISEHNRLYWYRQTLGQGPEFLTYFQNEAQLEKSRLLSDRFSAERPKGSFSTLEIQRTEQGDSAMYLCASRAGTGEVDTQYFGPGTRLTVL.

V and J are TRBV7-6 and TRBJ2-1; TCRdb designates TRBD2, a call that cannot be tested without DNA. There are 14 residues in the CDR3. CDR1 is SGHVS, CDR2 FNYEAQ, per germline. The CDR3 here is CASRDIAGMDEQFF.

This chain uses TRBV4-2 with TRBJ2-1; TCRdb names TRBD2, which stays unverified in the absence of DNA. Germline CDR1 LGHNA, CDR2 YNFKEQ. There are 15 residues in the CDR3. This CDR3 is CASSQDERTSGEQFF.

The rearrangement joins TRBV5-1 to TRBJ2-4; TCRdb's D call, TRBD2, is unchecked because there is no DNA. From germline, CDR1 is SGHRS and CDR2 YFSETQ. CDR3 length: 15 residues. This CDR3 reads CASSLASRVGDIQYF.